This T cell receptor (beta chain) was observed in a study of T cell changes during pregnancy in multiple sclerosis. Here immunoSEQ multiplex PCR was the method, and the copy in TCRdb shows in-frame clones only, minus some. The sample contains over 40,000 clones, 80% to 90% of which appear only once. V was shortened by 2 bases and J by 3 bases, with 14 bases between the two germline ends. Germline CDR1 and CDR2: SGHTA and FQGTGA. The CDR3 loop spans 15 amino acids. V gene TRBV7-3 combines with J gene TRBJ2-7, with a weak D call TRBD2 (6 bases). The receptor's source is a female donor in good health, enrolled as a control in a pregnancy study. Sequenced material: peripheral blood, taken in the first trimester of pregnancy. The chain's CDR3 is CASSLSGQGGYEQYF. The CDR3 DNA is TGTGCCAGCAGCTTATCGGGGCAGGGAGGCTACGAGCAGTACTTC.